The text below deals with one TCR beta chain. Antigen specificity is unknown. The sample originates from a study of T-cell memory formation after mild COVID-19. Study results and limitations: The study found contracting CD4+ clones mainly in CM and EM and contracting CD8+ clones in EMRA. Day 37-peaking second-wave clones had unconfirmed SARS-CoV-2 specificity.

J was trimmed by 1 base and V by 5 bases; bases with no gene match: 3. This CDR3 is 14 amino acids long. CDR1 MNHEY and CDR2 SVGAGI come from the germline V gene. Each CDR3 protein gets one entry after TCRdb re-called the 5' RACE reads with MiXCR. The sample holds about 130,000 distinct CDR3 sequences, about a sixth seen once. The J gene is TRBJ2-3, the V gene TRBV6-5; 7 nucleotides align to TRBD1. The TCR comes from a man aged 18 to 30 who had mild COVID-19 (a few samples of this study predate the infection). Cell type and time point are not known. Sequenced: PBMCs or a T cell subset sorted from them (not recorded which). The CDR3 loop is CASSHRGGTDTQYF. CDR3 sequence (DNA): TGTGCCAGCAGTCACAGGGGTGGCACAGATACGCAGTATTTT.